This passage covers 27 T cell receptor beta chains from one sample sequenced in a study of post-analysis software for immune sequencing data. Study-level findings and limits: Patients used about five TRBV segments, including TRBV5-6, TRBV5-1 and TRBV20-1, more often than controls.

Each TCR beta cDNA library carried unique molecular identifiers. TCRdb independently ran MiXCR on the PCR reads; one entry per CDR3 protein. The sample yields about 560,000 distinct CDR3 sequences, about 40% seen once. Which antigens these TCRs recognize remains unknown. Sequencing input: blood. Receptors were obtained from a girl aged 10-17 years with multiple sclerosis.

The chain joins TRBV29-1 to TRBJ2-7, with D uncertain. V was clipped by 4 bases and J by 2 bases, with 3 bases between them. Germline CDR1 SQVTM, CDR2 ANQGSEA. The CDR3 has 10 amino acids. CDR3 DNA sequence: TGCAGCGTTGCAACCTACGAGCAGTACTTC. Translating gives CSVATYEQYF.

The chain employs TRBV5-1 and TRBJ1-1; 11 bases agree with TRBD1. Germline CDR1 is SGHRS and CDR2 is YFSETQ. V lost 8 bases and J lost 5; bases outside the gene matches: 11. The CDR3 extends over 15 amino acids. The CDR3 region is CASGPGQGVYTEAFF. The CDR3 region has the DNA TGCGCCAGTGGACCGGGACAGGGGGTTTATACTGAAGCTTTCTTT.

The chain links TRBV5-1 to TRBJ2-7, with D unresolved. The CDR3 loop spans 15 amino acids. CDR1 SGHRS and CDR2 YFSETQ come from the germline V gene. The ends were cut back, 0 bases at V and 2 bases at J, with 12 bases in the middle. Here the CDR3 DNA reads TGCGCCAGCAGCTTGGGTGACGGGTCTGCCTACGAGCAGTACTTC. This encodes CASSLGDGSAYEQYF.

This rearrangement joins TRBV20-1 to TRBJ1-2; no clear D gene. CDR3 size: 10 residues. Germline CDR1 is DFQATT and CDR2 is SNEGSKA (reference sequence). The V end lost 6 bases, the J end lost 7 bases, and 9 bases lay between the germline ends. The CDR3 protein is CSARTGGYTF. CDR3 nucleotide sequence: TGCAGTGCGAGAACCGGTGGCTACACCTTC.

This rearrangement joins TRBV5-1 to TRBJ2-7; the match to TRBD2 covers 10 bases. Germline trimming cut 1 base from V and 4 bases from J; bases unmatched to any gene: 5. Per germline, CDR1 SGHRS and CDR2 YFSETQ. There are 15 residues in the CDR3. CDR3 DNA: TGCGCCAGCAGCTTGTTCGGGACTAGCGTGTACGAGCAGTACTTC. This encodes CASSLFGTSVYEQYF.

The chain joins TRBV7-9 to TRBJ2-3, with a possible D match to TRBD1 (5 bases). The CDR3 covers 16 residues. CDR1 is SEHNR, CDR2 FQNEAQ, per germline (reference sequence). V was pared by 2 bases and J by 2 bases, with 14 bases between. The CDR3 here is CASSLYGAGDTDTQYF. For the CDR3, the DNA is TGTGCCAGCAGCTTATATGGGGCAGGAGACACAGATACGCAGTATTTT. Looking up the rest from reference TRBV7-9 and TRBJ2-3 gives the full variable domain: DTGVSQNPRHKITKRGQNVTFRCDPISEHNRLYWYRQTLGQGPEFLTYFQNEAQLEKSRLLSDRFSAERPKGSFSTLEIQRTEQGDSAMYLCASSLYGAGDTDTQYFGPGTRLTVL.

The chain recombines TRBV5-6 with TRBJ2-5; 8 bases align to TRBD2. The CDR3 consists of 15 residues. Looked up from germline, CDR1 is SGHDT and CDR2 is YYEEEE. The V gene end was trimmed by 5 bases and the J gene end by 0 bases; junction bases not matched to a gene: 6. Here the CDR3 reads CASSDSGGNQETQYF. In DNA form, the CDR3 reads TGTGCCAGCAGTGATTCGGGGGGGAACCAAGAGACCCAGTACTTC. Full variable domain (missing parts from reference TRBV5-6 and TRBJ2-5): DAGVTQSPTHLIKTRGQQVTLRCSPKSGHDTVSWYQQALGQGPQFIFQYYEEEERQRGNFPDRFSGHQFPNYSSELNVNALLLGDSALYLCASSDSGGNQETQYFGPGTRLLVL.

This clonotype was seen a few times. The chain has TRBV9 and TRBJ2-1; the D gene is possibly TRBD1 (6 bases). The germline gives CDR1 SGDLS, CDR2 YYNGEE. V was clipped by 2 bases and J by 5 bases, with 8 bases between them. CDR3 length: 13 amino acids. The CDR3 DNA follows: TGTGCCAGCAGCGTTGGACAGAACAATGAGCAGTTCTTC. Translating gives CASSVGQNNEQFF.

The genes are TRBV5-1 and TRBJ2-3; 8 bases are a match to TRBD2. This CDR3 comprises 16 residues. With 0 bases clipped from V and 3 bases from J, the junction kept 6 bases outside the gene matches. CDR1 is SGHRS, CDR2 YFSETQ, per germline. The CDR3 coding sequence is TGCGCCAGCAGCTTGGGGGGACTAGAATTAACAGATACGCAGTATTTT. It codes for CASSLGGLELTDTQYF.

The rearrangement uses TRBV6-5 and TRBJ2-1; the match to TRBD2 covers 7 bases. The CDR3 covers 16 residues. Germline V gene sequence: CDR1 MNHEY, CDR2 SVGAGI. V lost 6 bases and J lost 2; bases outside the gene matches: 10. The CDR3 sequence: CASSRTREGPYNEQFF. The CDR3 DNA reads as TGTGCCAGCAGCAGGACTAGAGAAGGCCCCTACAATGAGCAGTTCTTC.

This chain links TRBV7-8 with TRBJ2-3; TRBD2 agrees at 13 bases. The CDR3 runs to 18 residues. Trimming removed 1 base from V and 3 bases from J; junction bases left unmatched: 7. Germline-derived CDR1 and CDR2 are SGHVS and FQNEAQ. CDR3 amino acids: CASSLVRTSGRETDTQYF. Here the CDR3 DNA reads TGTGCCAGCAGCTTAGTGCGGACTAGCGGGAGAGAAACAGATACGCAGTATTTT.

The chain joins TRBV11-2 to TRBJ2-5; TRBD2 might be the D (7 bases). V lost 4 bases and J 4 bases, leaving 22 bases between the germline ends. Germline V CDR1 and CDR2: SGHAT, FQNNGV. The CDR3 runs to 17 residues. The CDR3 spells CASSSRLGGGERETQYF. In DNA, the CDR3 is TGTGCCAGCAGCTCCCGATTAGGAGGGGGGGAGCGAGAGACCCAGTACTTC.

This clonotype has just one count. The chain joins TRBV20-1 to TRBJ1-2; D may be TRBD1 (5 bases). CDR3 length equals 17 residues. Trimming took off 5 bases at V and 3 bases at J, with 25 bases between the two ends. Germline CDR1 reads DFQATT; CDR2 reads SNEGSKA (reference sequence). CDR3 sequence: CSASLVYGGRRDYGYTF. CDR3 coding DNA: TGCAGTGCTTCCCTCGTCTATGGGGGTCGCCGAGACTATGGCTACACCTTC.

Notes on this clonotype: Mismatch with germline at one junction end may stem from a read error. V usage is TRBV29-1 and J usage is TRBJ2-1; 9 bases line up with TRBD2. Per the germline V gene, CDR1 is SQVTM and CDR2 is ANQGSEA. The CDR3 has 13 residues. CDR3 bases: TGCAGCTCCCTCCTTAGCGGGAGAAATGAGCGGTTCTTC. Protein sequence: CSSLLSGRNERFF.

CDR3 residues: CASSGKVLQVTDTQYF. The CDR3 nucleotides read TGTGCCAGCAGTGGAAAGGTGTTACAAGTCACAGATACGCAGTATTTT. This chain uses TRBV2 with TRBJ2-3; no clear D gene. Trimming took 4 bases from V and 2 from J, leaving 16 bases between them. The CDR3 contains 16 residues. CDR1 and CDR2 (germline): SNHLY, FYNNEI.

The rearrangement links TRBV12-3 or TRBV12-4 to TRBJ2-7; a possible D gene is TRBD2 (5 bases). The CDR3 length is 14 residues. The V and J ends lost 6 bases and 0 bases respectively, with 12 bases between them. DNA of the CDR3: TGTGCCAGCAGGTACGGGGAAACCTCCTACGAGCAGTACTTC. This codes for CASRYGETSYEQYF.

With respect to this clonotype: This could be a read error, since a much larger clone is one nucleotide away. V and J are TRBV28 and TRBJ1-2; D is perhaps TRBD1 (5 bases). The germline gives CDR1 MDHEN, CDR2 SYDVKM. Trimming cost V 4 bases and J 3 bases, with 6 bases left between them. There are 12 residues in the CDR3. CDR3 sequence (DNA): TGTGCCAGCAGTTCCAGGGACTATGGCTACACCTTC. Its protein is CASSSRDYGYTF.

The V gene is TRBV24-1, the J gene TRBJ2-3, with D possibly TRBD1 on 5 matching bases. Trimming removed 4 bases at V and 5 bases at J, with 9 bases between. The CDR3 sequence is 13 residues long. Germline CDR1 KGHDR, CDR2 SFDVKD. CDR3 nucleotides: TGTGCCACCAGTGACCCCACAGGAGATACGCAGTATTTT. Protein: CATSDPTGDTQYF.

This rearrangement joins TRBV5-1 to TRBJ1-1, with 7 bases lining up with TRBD1. Germline loops: CDR1 SGHRS, CDR2 YFSETQ. V was clipped by 3 bases and J by 0 bases; unmatched bases: 5. The CDR3 has 15 amino acids. CDR3 sequence reads: CASSSRGGMNTEAFF. The DNA for the CDR3 is TGCGCCAGCAGCTCCAGGGGGGGGATGAACACTGAAGCTTTCTTT.

The V gene is TRBV24-1, the J gene TRBJ2-3, with TRBD2 matching 9 bases. The trim removed 5 bases at V and 1 base at J, leaving 12 bases unmatched. The CDR3 is 18 residues long. Germline values: CDR1 KGHDR, CDR2 SFDVKD. Written as DNA, the CDR3 is TGTGCCACCAGTGGGCCTAGCGGGGACCACGGAGGCACAGATACGCAGTATTTT. Translation gives CATSGPSGDHGGTDTQYF.

The chain combines TRBV6-6 with TRBJ2-5; D gene uncertain. The CDR3 contains 14 residues. V shed 0 bases and J shed 2 bases, with 7 bases lying between them. CDR1 MNHNY and CDR2 SVGAGI come from the germline V gene (reference sequence). CDR3 DNA: TGTGCCAGCAGTTACTCTGGCAGACAAGAGACCCAGTACTTC. This codes for CASSYSGRQETQYF.

The chain links TRBV11-2 to TRBJ2-3, with TRBD2 matching over 9 bases. V gave up 2 bases and J gave up 2 bases; unmatched junction bases: 20. The CDR3 totals 21 residues. Germline V CDR1 and CDR2: SGHAT, FQNNGV. The CDR3 sequence is CASSLKVVRAGGPENTDTQYF. CDR3 DNA: TGTGCCAGCAGCTTAAAAGTGGTCCGGGCGGGGGGGCCTGAAAACACAGATACGCAGTATTTT.

The rearrangement joins TRBV7-6 to TRBJ2-7, with a weak D call TRBD1 (5 bases). CDR3 length: 15 residues. Per the germline V gene, CDR1 is SGHVS and CDR2 is FNYEAQ. V shed 4 bases and J shed 3 bases, with 16 bases lying between them. DNA for the CDR3: TGTGCCAGCAGCTCTACAGGCGTCCCGGACTACGAGCAGTACTTC. This translates into CASSSTGVPDYEQYF.

This clonotype was observed a handful of times. This chain connects TRBV7-9 to TRBJ2-5, with D unresolved. The CDR3 length is 12 residues. Trimming cost V 5 bases and J 7 bases, with 11 bases left between them. CDR1 SEHNR and CDR2 FQNEAQ come from the germline V gene (reference sequence). CDR3 sequence reads: CASSPRRGTQYF. The CDR3 DNA reads as TGTGCCAGCAGCCCCCGACGCGGGACCCAGTACTTC. Drawing the rest from reference TRBV7-9 and TRBJ2-5, the complete variable domain is DTGVSQNPRHKITKRGQNVTFRCDPISEHNRLYWYRQTLGQGPEFLTYFQNEAQLEKSRLLSDRFSAERPKGSFSTLEIQRTEQGDSAMYLCASSPRRGTQYFGPGTRLLVL.

This clonotype was recorded a few times. The chain carries TRBV27 and TRBJ2-5, with D possibly TRBD1 on 6 matching bases. Trimming shortened V by 4 bases and J by 3 bases, and 9 bases separated the two germline ends. CDR3 length: 13 residues. The germline V gene has CDR1 MNHEY and CDR2 SMNVEV (reference sequence). The CDR3 DNA reads as TGTGCCAGCAGTTCAGGACAGAAAGAGACCCAGTACTTC. It specifies CASSSGQKETQYF.

The rearrangement uses TRBV20-1 and TRBJ2-1; tentatively, D is TRBD1 or TRBD2 (5 bases each). From germline, CDR1 is DFQATT and CDR2 SNEGSKA (reference sequence). V lost 3 bases and J 9 bases, leaving 18 bases between the germline ends. This CDR3 is 14 amino acids long. CDR3 loop: CSASRGALSGEQFF. The CDR3 DNA reads as TGCAGTGCTAGTAGGGGAGCCCTCAGCGGTGAGCAGTTCTTC.

This clonotype showed up just a few times. V gene TRBV28 combines with J gene TRBJ2-7, with unresolved D. Trimming took off 5 bases at V and 2 bases at J, with 7 bases between the two ends. CDR1 MDHEN and CDR2 SYDVKM come from the germline V gene. The CDR3 is 12 residues long. CDR3 region: CASSMKPYEQYF. In DNA, the CDR3 is TGTGCCAGCAGTATGAAACCCTACGAGCAGTACTTC.